Shown below are 20 T cell receptor beta chains from a single sample sequenced in a study of shared clonotypes between healthy human individuals (dated by TCRdb to the early 2020s). The method behind the library was the immunoSEQ multiplex PCR assay. TCRdb provides this immuneACCESS table in a form limited to in-frame rearrangements. Some clones are lacking; in checked studies, under half of them reflect an unresolved V gene, and why the rest are absent is not known. A total of approximately 2.5 million clones appear in this sample, approximately 94% of them only once. The top ten clonotypes cover around 0.14% of the sample. The sequenced sample consisted of naive CD4+ T cells sorted from blood. The sample's cell subset or site label is to be understood as: CD45RA+ positively selected. The receptor set was obtained from a man between 18 and 29 years old in good health.

The J gene is TRBJ1-5, the V gene TRBV7-8; D is possibly TRBD1 (6 bases). From germline, CDR1 is SGHVS and CDR2 FQNEAQ. Trimming cost V 4 bases and J 2 bases, with 15 bases left between them. The CDR3 covers 16 residues. The CDR3 DNA sequence: TGTGCCAGCAGCTCCCGGAGGGACATACGCAATCAGCCCCAGCATTTT. Its protein product is CASSSRRDIRNQPQHF.

This rearrangement joins TRBV30 to TRBJ2-1; 8 bases are shared with TRBD2. Germline CDR1 is GTSNPN and CDR2 is SVGIG (reference sequence). With 2 bases clipped from V and 0 bases from J, the junction kept 6 bases outside the gene matches. The CDR3 extends over 16 amino acids. CDR3 loop: CAWSFKRGRSYNEQFF. The DNA of the CDR3 is TGTGCCTGGAGTTTTAAGCGGGGGCGCTCCTACAATGAGCAGTTCTTC.

This clone came up once. V is TRBV7-2 and J is TRBJ2-3; tentatively, D is TRBD2 (6 bases). This CDR3 comprises 15 residues. Germline CDR1 is SGHTA and CDR2 is FQGNSA. The V end was cut by 1 base, the J end by 3 bases, with 11 bases between. CDR3 bases: TGTGCCAGCAGCTTAGGCGGGAAACGGACAGATACGCAGTATTTT. It is translated as CASSLGGKRTDTQYF.

The rearrangement links TRBV11-2 to TRBJ2-2, with 9 bases aligning to TRBD1. The germline gives CDR1 SGHAT, CDR2 FQNNGV. The V segment lost 1 base and the J segment 3 bases; nucleotides outside the gene matches: 9. This CDR3 region has 18 residues. CDR3 sequence (DNA): TGTGCCAGCAGCTTAGCTAAACAGGGGGCATGGGACACCGGGGAGCTGTTTTTT. Amino acid sequence: CASSLAKQGAWDTGELFF.

The gene calls are TRBV19 and TRBJ1-5; 8 bases are shared with TRBD1. The CDR3 is made up of 14 amino acids. CDR1 and CDR2 (germline): LNHDA, SQIVND (reference sequence). The V gene end was trimmed by 9 bases and the J gene end by 6 bases; junction bases not matched to a gene: 10. CDR3 sequence: CASQDRGKSQPQHF. The CDR3 region has the DNA TGTGCCAGCCAAGACAGGGGTAAAAGTCAGCCCCAGCATTTT.

This chain links TRBV7-2 with TRBJ2-5; 8 bases agree with TRBD2. The V gene's germline CDR1 is SGHTA and CDR2 FQGNSA. J lost 0 bases, V lost 2 bases, and 2 bases had no gene match. This CDR3 spans 15 amino acids. The CDR3 protein is CASSLSGGYQETQYF. CDR3 DNA sequence: TGTGCCAGCAGCTTATCGGGAGGGTACCAAGAGACCCAGTACTTC.

The chain combines TRBV6-1 with TRBJ2-7, with D perhaps matching TRBD2 (5 bases). With 4 bases removed from V and 7 bases from J, the gap between germline ends came to 14 bases. Looked up from germline, CDR1 is MNHNS and CDR2 is SASEGT. This CDR3 has 13 residues. The CDR3 here is CASSVPGLGEQYF. Here the CDR3 DNA reads TGTGCCAGCAGTGTCCCCGGACTCGGGGAGCAGTACTTC.

As to this clone: The same CDR3 arises from other DNA sequences in this sample as well. This chain connects TRBV27 to TRBJ2-7; TRBD2 matches at 11 bases. The CDR3 consists of 15 residues. Per germline, CDR1 MNHEY and CDR2 SMNVEV (reference sequence). The junction had 1 base not matched to a gene; V was cut back by 2 bases and J by 1 base. CDR3 DNA: TGTGCCAGCAGTTTACGACTAGCGGGATCCTACGAGCAGTACTTC. Residues: CASSLRLAGSYEQYF.

V and J are TRBV19 and TRBJ2-1, with D perhaps matching TRBD2 (6 bases). This CDR3 contains 16 residues. Germline lookup yields CDR1 LNHDA and CDR2 SQIVND (reference sequence). V was pared by 6 bases and J by 2 bases, with 17 bases between. CDR3 amino acids: CASRNEVSGTYNEQFF. Written as DNA, the CDR3 is TGTGCCAGTAGGAACGAGGTTAGCGGTACCTACAATGAGCAGTTCTTC.

The CDR3 coding sequence is TGCGCCAGCAGCTTGATGGGACTAGCGGGAGACGAGCAGTACTTC. It specifies CASSLMGLAGDEQYF. The V gene is TRBV5-1, the J gene TRBJ2-7, with 14 bases identical to TRBD2. The CDR3 has 15 amino acids. In germline, CDR1 is SGHRS, CDR2 YFSETQ. With V trimmed by 1 base and J by 5 bases, 2 bases remained unmatched. Full variable domain (outside the CDR3, taken from reference TRBV5-1 and TRBJ2-7): KAGVTQTPRYLIKTRGQQVTLSCSPISGHRSVSWYQQTPGQGLQFLFEYFSETQRNKGNFPGRFSGRQFSNSRSEMNVSTLELGDSALYLCASSLMGLAGDEQYFGPGTRLTVT.

V is TRBV30 and J is TRBJ2-1, with D perhaps matching TRBD1 (5 bases). Germline assignment: CDR1 GTSNPN and CDR2 SVGIG (reference sequence). Between the trimmed V and J ends, which lost 0 bases and 8 bases, there was a span of 17 bases. CDR3 length: 15 amino acids. The CDR3 is CAWSVGAKVRHEQFF. In nucleotides, the CDR3 is TGTGCCTGGAGTGTAGGGGCGAAGGTCCGTCATGAGCAGTTCTTC.

This clone was found once. The rearrangement uses TRBV2 and TRBJ2-4, with a weak D call TRBD1 (6 bases). The CDR3 totals 16 residues. From germline, CDR1 is SNHLY and CDR2 FYNNEI. Deletions cut 5 bases from V and 0 bases from J, with 14 bases between. In nucleotides, the CDR3 is TGTGCCAGCAGTATGGACAGTAGTTTAGCCAAAAACATTCAGTACTTC. Translating gives CASSMDSSLAKNIQYF.

The J gene is TRBJ1-4, the V gene TRBV2; the D is unclear. V was cut by 6 bases and J by 10 bases, with 9 bases left in between. The CDR3 has 11 residues. Germline CDR1 reads SNHLY; CDR2 reads FYNNEI. CDR3 region: CASSLNVKLFF. CDR3 DNA sequence: TGTGCCAGCAGCCTGAACGTAAAACTGTTTTTT.

V usage is TRBV5-1 and J usage is TRBJ1-1; tentatively, D is TRBD1 (5 bases). The V and J ends lost 0 bases and 0 bases respectively, with 9 bases between them. The CDR3 covers 15 residues. CDR1 is SGHRS and CDR2 is YFSETQ in the germline V gene. CDR3: CASSLGRVMNTEAFF. In DNA, the CDR3 is TGCGCCAGCAGCTTGGGCAGGGTCATGAACACTGAAGCTTTCTTT. Variable domain in full (rest from reference TRBV5-1 and TRBJ1-1): KAGVTQTPRYLIKTRGQQVTLSCSPISGHRSVSWYQQTPGQGLQFLFEYFSETQRNKGNFPGRFSGRQFSNSRSEMNVSTLELGDSALYLCASSLGRVMNTEAFFGQGTRLTVV.

This rearrangement joins TRBV7-2 to TRBJ2-6; TRBD2 might be the D (5 bases). Germline CDR1 SGHTA, CDR2 FQGNSA. Trimming cost V 2 bases and J 1 base, with 15 bases left between them. The CDR3 consists of 18 residues. CDR3: CASSLWGMDLSGANVLTF. CDR3 DNA: TGTGCCAGCAGCTTATGGGGTATGGACTTATCTGGGGCCAACGTCCTGACTTTC.

Notes on this clone: This CDR3 is also generated by other DNA sequences in the sample. The chain carries TRBV18 and TRBJ1-1; D gene unclear. The CDR3 extends over 14 amino acids. The germline CDR1 and CDR2 sequences are KGHSH and LQKENI. The V end was cut by 1 base, the J end by 2 bases, with 8 bases between. The CDR3, as DNA: TGTGCCAGCTCACCACTTCCAGGCAACACTGAAGCTTTCTTT. Translated: CASSPLPGNTEAFF.

This clone was picked up one time. The J gene is TRBJ1-1, the V gene TRBV6-6, with a possible D match to TRBD1 (5 bases). The CDR3 has 14 amino acids. The germline gives CDR1 MNHNY, CDR2 SVGAGI (reference sequence). The germline V and J ends were trimmed by 4 bases and 4 bases, with 13 bases remaining between them. The DNA of the CDR3 is TGTGCCAGCAGTTTCCTTAGCAGGGTCACTGAAGCTTTCTTT. Translation gives CASSFLSRVTEAFF.

The count of this clone is one. The J gene is TRBJ1-5, the V gene TRBV7-2; D unresolved. V dropped 1 base and J dropped 1 base, with 8 bases sitting between them. Germline V gene lookup returns CDR1 SGHTA and CDR2 FQGNSA. This CDR3 region has 15 residues. CDR3 bases: TGTGCCAGCAGCTTAGAGGTTGCGAGCAATCAGCCCCAGCATTTT. It encodes CASSLEVASNQPQHF.

This chain links TRBV4-1 with TRBJ2-5, with D uncertain. The V gene's germline CDR1 is MGHRA and CDR2 YSYEKL. This CDR3 spans 13 amino acids. Trimming shortened V by 1 base and J by 3 bases, and 6 bases separated the two germline ends. Here the CDR3 DNA reads TGCGCCAGCAGCCAAGCGGGTAAAGAGACCCAGTACTTC. Translated: CASSQAGKETQYF.

This rearrangement joins TRBV7-2 to TRBJ2-5; TRBD1 is a possible D gene (5 bases). Deletions cut 5 bases from V and 4 bases from J, with 11 bases between. This CDR3 spans 13 amino acids. In germline, CDR1 is SGHTA, CDR2 FQGNSA. In DNA form, the CDR3 reads TGTGCCAGCAGCGCCAGGGTAGGAGAGACCCAGTACTTC. Its protein product is CASSARVGETQYF.